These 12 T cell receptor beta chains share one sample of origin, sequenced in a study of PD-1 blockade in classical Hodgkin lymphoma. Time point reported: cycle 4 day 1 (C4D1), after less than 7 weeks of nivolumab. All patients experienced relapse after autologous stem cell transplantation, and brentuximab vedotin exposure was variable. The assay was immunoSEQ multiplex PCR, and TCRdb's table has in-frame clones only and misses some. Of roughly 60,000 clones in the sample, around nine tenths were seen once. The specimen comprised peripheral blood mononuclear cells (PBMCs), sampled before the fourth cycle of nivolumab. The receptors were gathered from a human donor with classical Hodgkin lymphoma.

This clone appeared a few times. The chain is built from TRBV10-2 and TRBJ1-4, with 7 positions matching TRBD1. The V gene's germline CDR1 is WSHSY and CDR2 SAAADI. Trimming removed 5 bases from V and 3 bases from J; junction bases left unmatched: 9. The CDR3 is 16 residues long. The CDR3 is CASSLETGPANEKLFF. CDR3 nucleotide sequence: TGCGCCAGCAGTCTAGAGACAGGGCCAGCTAATGAAAAACTGTTTTTT.

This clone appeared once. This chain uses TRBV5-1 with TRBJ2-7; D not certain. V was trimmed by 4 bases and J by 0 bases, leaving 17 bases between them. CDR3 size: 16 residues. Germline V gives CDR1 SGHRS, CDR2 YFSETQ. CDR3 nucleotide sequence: TGCGCCAGCAGCCATACCGGTAGAGCACCCTCCTACGAGCAGTACTTC. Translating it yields CASSHTGRAPSYEQYF.

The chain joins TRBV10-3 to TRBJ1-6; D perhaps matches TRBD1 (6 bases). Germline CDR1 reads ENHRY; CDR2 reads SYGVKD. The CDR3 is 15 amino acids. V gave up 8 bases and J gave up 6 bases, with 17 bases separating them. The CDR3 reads CAIPGGADSNSPLHF. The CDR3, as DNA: TGTGCCATCCCGGGGGGGGCTGACAGTAATTCACCCCTCCACTTT.

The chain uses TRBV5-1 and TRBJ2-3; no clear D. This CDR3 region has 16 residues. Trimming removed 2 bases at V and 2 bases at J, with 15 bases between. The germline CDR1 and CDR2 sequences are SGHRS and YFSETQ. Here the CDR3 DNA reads TGCGCCAGCAGCTTCGGTCGGAGCGCCTCCACAGATACGCAGTATTTT. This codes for CASSFGRSASTDTQYF.

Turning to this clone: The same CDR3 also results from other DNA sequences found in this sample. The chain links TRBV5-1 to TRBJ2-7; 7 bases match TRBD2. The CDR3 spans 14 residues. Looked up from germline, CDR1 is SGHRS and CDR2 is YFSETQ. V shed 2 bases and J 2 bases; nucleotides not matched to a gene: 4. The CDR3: CASSFSSGAYEQYF. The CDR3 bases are TGCGCCAGCAGCTTTTCTAGCGGCGCCTACGAGCAGTACTTC.

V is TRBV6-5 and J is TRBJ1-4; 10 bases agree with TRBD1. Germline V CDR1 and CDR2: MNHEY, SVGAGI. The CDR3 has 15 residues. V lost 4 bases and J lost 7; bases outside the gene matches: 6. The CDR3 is CASSSPGTGVEKLFF. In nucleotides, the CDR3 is TGTGCCAGCAGTTCCCCCGGGACAGGGGTTGAAAAACTGTTTTTT.

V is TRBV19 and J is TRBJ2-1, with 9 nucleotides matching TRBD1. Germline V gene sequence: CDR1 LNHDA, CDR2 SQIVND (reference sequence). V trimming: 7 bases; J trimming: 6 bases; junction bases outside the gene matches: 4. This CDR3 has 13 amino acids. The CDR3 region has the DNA TGTGCCAGTAAACCGGGACAGGGCAATGAGCAGTTCTTC. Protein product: CASKPGQGNEQFF.

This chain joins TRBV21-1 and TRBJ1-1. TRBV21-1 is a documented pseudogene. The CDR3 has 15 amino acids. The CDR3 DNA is TGTGCCAGCGACCCGCCGAAAGGGAAAAACACTGAAGCTTTCTTT. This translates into CASDPPKGKNTEAFF.

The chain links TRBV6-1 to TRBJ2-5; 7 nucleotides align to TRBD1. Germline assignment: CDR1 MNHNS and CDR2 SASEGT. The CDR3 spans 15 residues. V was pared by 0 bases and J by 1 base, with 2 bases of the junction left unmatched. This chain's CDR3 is CASSEAWDSQETQYF. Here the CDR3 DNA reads TGTGCCAGCAGTGAAGCATGGGACAGCCAAGAGACCCAGTACTTC.

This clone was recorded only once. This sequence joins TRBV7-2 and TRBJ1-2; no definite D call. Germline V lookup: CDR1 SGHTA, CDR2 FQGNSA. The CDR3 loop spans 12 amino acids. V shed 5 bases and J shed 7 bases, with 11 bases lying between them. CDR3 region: CASSLGGLGYTF. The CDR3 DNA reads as TGTGCCAGCAGCCTGGGAGGTCTTGGCTACACCTTC.

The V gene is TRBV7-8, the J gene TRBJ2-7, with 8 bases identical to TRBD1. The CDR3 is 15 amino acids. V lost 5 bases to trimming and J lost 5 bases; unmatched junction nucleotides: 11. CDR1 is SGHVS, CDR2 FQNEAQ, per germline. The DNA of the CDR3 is TGTGCCAGCAGCAAAACACAGGGGGAAGGAGACGAGCAGTACTTC. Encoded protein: CASSKTQGEGDEQYF.

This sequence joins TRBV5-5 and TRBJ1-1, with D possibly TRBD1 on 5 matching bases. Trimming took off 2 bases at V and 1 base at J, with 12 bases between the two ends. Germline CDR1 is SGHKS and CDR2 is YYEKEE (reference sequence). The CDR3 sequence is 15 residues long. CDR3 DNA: TGTGCCAGCAGCTTCGCCTCAGGGACGAACACTGAAGCTTTCTTT. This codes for CASSFASGTNTEAFF.